This T cell receptor beta chain is drawn from a study of cytomegalovirus exposure and HLA in healthy donors. Study-wide points: Certain indistinguishable V segments, among them TRBV6-2 and TRBV6-3, were excluded. Upon later analysis, HLA-associated TCR beta chains proved more clonally expanded than other, equally common chains.

It was with 60 Vbeta and 13 Jbeta primers that the PCR ran. Clones were read by immunoSEQ multiplex PCR, and TCRdb kept only the in-frame ones, dropping some. The repertoire consists of approximately 170,000 clones, with roughly 79% occurring once and the leading ten covering approximately 1.5%. Looked up from germline, CDR1 is MGHDK and CDR2 is SYGVNS. The length of the CDR3 is 16 residues. V dropped 3 bases and J dropped 7 bases, with 18 bases sitting between them. This clone came up a few times. Its cognate antigen is unknown. The rearrangement uses TRBV25-1 and TRBJ2-2; tentative D call: TRBD1 (6 bases). The sequence derives from a man aged 35 to 55 in good health and CMV-seronegative. The sequenced material came from PBMCs. For the CDR3, the DNA is TGTGCCAGCAGTGACCTAATCGACAGGCAATTCGGGGAGCTGTTTTTT. Protein: CASSDLIDRQFGELFF.